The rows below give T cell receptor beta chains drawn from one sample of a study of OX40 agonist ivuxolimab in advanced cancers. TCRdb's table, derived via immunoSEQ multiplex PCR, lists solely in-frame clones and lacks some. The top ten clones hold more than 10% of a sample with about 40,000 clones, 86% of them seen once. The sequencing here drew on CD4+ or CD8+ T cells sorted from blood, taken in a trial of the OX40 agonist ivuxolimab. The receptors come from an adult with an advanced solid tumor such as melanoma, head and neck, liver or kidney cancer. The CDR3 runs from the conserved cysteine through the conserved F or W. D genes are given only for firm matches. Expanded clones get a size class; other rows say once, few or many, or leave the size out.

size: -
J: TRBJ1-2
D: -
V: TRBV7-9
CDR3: CASSLSGSYGYTF
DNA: TGTGCCAGCAGCTTAAGCGGGAGTTATGGCTACACCTTC

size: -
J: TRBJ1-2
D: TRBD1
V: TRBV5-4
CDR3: CASSRDRGNYGYTF
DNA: TGTGCCAGCAGCCGGGACAGGGGGAACTATGGCTACACCTTC

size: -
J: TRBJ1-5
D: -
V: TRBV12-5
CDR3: CASGLVHVGREYQPQHF
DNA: TGTGCTAGTGGTTTGGTACATGTGGGCCGAGAGTATCAGCCCCAGCATTTT

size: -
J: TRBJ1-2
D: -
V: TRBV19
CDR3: CARTPPWNYGYTF
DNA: TGTGCCAGGACGCCTCCCTGGAACTATGGCTACACCTTC

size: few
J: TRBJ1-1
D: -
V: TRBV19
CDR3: CASSIDPETDLNTEAFF
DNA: TGTGCCAGTAGTATAGACCCCGAAACTGATCTGAACACTGAAGCTTTCTTT

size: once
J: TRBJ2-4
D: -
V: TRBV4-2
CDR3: CASSQEAKNIQYF
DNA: TGTGCCAGCAGCCAAGAAGCCAAAAACATTCAGTACTTC

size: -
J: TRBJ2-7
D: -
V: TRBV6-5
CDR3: CASAQAYEQYF
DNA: TGTGCCAGCGCCCAGGCCTACGAGCAGTACTTC

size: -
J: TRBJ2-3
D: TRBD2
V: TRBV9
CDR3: CASSPRFSGGAADTQYF
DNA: TGTGCCAGCAGCCCCCGATTTAGCGGGGGGGCGGCAGATACGCAGTATTTT

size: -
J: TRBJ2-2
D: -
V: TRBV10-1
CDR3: CASSETPGVETGELFF
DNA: TGCGCCAGCAGTGAGACCCCCGGGGTGGAGACCGGGGAGCTGTTTTTT

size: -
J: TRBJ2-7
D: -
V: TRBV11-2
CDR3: CASRTNTEQYF
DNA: TGTGCCAGCAGAACAAATACCGAGCAGTACTTC

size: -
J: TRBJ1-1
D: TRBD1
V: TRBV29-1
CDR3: CSAGTGGWLTEAFF
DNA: TGCAGCGCCGGGACAGGGGGCTGGCTCACTGAAGCTTTCTTT